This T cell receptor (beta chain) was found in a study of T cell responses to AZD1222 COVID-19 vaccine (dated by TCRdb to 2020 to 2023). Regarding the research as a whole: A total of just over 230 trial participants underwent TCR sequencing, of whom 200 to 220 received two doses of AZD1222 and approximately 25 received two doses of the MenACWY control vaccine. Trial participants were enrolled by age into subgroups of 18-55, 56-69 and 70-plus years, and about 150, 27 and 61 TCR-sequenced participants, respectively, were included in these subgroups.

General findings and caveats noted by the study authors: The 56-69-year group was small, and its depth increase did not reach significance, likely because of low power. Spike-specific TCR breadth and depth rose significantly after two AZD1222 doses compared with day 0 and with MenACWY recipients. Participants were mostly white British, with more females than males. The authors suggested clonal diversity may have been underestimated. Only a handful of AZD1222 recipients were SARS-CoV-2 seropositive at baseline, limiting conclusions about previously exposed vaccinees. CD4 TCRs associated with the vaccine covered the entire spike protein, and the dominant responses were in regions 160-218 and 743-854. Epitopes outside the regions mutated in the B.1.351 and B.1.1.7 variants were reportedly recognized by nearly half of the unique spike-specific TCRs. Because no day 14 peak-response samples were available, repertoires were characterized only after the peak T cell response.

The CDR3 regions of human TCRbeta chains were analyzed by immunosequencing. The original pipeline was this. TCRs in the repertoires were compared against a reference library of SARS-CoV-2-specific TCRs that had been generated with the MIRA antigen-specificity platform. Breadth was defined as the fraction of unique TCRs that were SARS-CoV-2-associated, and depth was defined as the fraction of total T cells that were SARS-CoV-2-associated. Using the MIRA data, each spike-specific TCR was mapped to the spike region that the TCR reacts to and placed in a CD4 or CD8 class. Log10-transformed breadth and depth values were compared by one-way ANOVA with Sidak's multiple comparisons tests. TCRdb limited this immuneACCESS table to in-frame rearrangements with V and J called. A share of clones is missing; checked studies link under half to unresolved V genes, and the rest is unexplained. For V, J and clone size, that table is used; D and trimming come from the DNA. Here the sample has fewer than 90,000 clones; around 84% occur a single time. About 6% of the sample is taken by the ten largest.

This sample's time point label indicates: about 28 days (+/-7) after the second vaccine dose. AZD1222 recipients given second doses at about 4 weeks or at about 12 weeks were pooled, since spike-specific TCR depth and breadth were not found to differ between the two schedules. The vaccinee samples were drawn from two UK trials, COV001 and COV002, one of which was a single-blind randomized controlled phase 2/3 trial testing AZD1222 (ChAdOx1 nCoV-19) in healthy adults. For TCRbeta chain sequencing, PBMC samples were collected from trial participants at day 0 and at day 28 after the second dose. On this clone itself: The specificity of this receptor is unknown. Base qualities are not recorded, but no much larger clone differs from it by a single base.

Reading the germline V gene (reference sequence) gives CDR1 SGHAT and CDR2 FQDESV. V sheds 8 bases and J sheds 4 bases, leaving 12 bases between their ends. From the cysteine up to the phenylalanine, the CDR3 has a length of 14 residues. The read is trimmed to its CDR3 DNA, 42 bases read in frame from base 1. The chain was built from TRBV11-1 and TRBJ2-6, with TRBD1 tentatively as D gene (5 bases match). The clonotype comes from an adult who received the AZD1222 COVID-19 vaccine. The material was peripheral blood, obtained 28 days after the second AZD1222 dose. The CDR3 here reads CASGQGSGANVLTF. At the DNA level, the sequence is TGTGCCAGCGGCCAGGGTTCCGGGGCCAACGTCCTGACTTTC.